A selection of T cell receptor beta chains follows, all from one sample in a study of blood T cell repertoires in COVID-19. Data came from immunoSEQ multiplex PCR; TCRdb stores just in-frame clones and leaves some out. Here the sample spans a few hundred thousand clones, 80% to 90% being singletons. Material for sequencing was PBMCs or T cells enriched from blood (not recorded which). Receptor source: a man aged 25 to 40 who had recovered from COVID-19. Both conserved end residues are part of each CDR3. A D gene is named only where the DNA matches it firmly. A row's size may be missing; if present it is once, few, many or a size class.

v_gene,abundance,j_gene,d_gene,CDR3aa,CDR3nt
TRBV30,once,TRBJ2-3,TRBD2,CAWSEGTSDTDTQYF,TGTGCCTGGAGTGAAGGGACTAGCGACACAGATACGCAGTATTTT
TRBV6-5,-,TRBJ1-1,TRBD1,CASSYGTGALEAFF,TGTGCCAGCAGTTACGGGACAGGGGCCCTTGAAGCTTTCTTT
TRBV4-1,-,TRBJ1-5,TRBD1,CASSSDRGGNQPQHF,TGCGCCAGCAGCTCCGACAGGGGTGGCAATCAGCCCCAGCATTTT
TRBV5-4,-,TRBJ1-1,-,CASSSEIAGTILSTEAFF,TGTGCCAGCAGCTCAGAAATCGCTGGGACAATTCTGAGCACTGAAGCTTTCTTT
TRBV6-5,-,TRBJ1-2,TRBD1,CASSIGTGHNGYTF,TGTGCCAGCAGCATCGGGACAGGGCATAACGGCTACACCTTC
TRBV10-3,-,TRBJ1-5,-,CAISEQGGEPQHF,TGTGCCATCAGTGAGCAGGGAGGAGAGCCCCAGCATTTT
TRBV4-1,-,TRBJ2-5,-,CASRGMMGGAETQYF,TGCGCCAGCAGGGGGATGATGGGTGGGGCAGAGACCCAGTACTTC
TRBV27,-,TRBJ1-2,-,CASSLLPSNYGYTF,TGTGCCAGCAGTTTACTACCGAGTAACTATGGCTACACCTTC
TRBV27,-,TRBJ1-1,-,CASSIRQTNTEAFF,TGTGCCAGCAGTATTCGACAGACGAACACTGAAGCTTTCTTT
TRBV30,-,TRBJ2-3,TRBD2,CAWSWTSGSTDTQYF,TGTGCCTGGAGTTGGACTAGCGGGAGCACAGATACGCAGTATTTT
TRBV11-1,-,TRBJ2-1,TRBD1,CASSLGGTGRFNEQFF,TGTGCCAGCAGCTTAGGTGGGACAGGGAGGTTCAATGAGCAGTTCTTC
TRBV6-1,-,TRBJ2-7,TRBD2,CASTLTSGSFYEQYF,TGTGCCAGCACCCTAACTAGCGGGAGTTTCTACGAGCAGTACTTC
TRBV27,-,TRBJ2-2,TRBD1,CASTPGSGTANTGELFF,TGTGCCAGCACCCCTGGGTCCGGGACAGCCAACACCGGGGAGCTGTTTTTT
TRBV23-1,-,TRBJ2-7,TRBD1,CASSWRQGAYEQYF,TGCGCCAGCAGTTGGAGACAGGGGGCCTACGAGCAGTACTTC
TRBV27,-,TRBJ2-7,TRBD2,CASSLSLTSGRFYEQYF,TGTGCCAGCAGTTTATCGTTAACTAGCGGGAGGTTTTACGAGCAGTACTTC
TRBV24-1,-,TRBJ2-1,-,CATSDRGEQFF,TGTGCCACCAGTGACCGGGGTGAGCAGTTCTTC
TRBV27,once,TRBJ2-1,TRBD2,CASTNTPSGYNEQFF,TGTGCCAGCACCAATACCCCTAGCGGGTACAATGAGCAGTTCTTC
TRBV7-9,-,TRBJ1-1,-,CASSYGLNSNTEAFF,TGTGCCAGCAGCTATGGACTTAACAGCAACACTGAAGCTTTCTTT
TRBV5-1,-,TRBJ1-1,TRBD1,CASSRRQGAFTEAFF,TGCGCCAGCAGTCGTCGACAGGGGGCATTCACTGAAGCTTTCTTT
TRBV6-6,-,TRBJ1-4,TRBD1,CASSRQGTNEKLFF,TGTGCCAGCAGCAGACAGGGAACTAATGAAAAACTGTTTTTT
TRBV5-1,-,TRBJ2-1,TRBD1,CASSRMGQGEWNEQFF,TGCGCCAGCAGTCGGATGGGACAGGGGGAGTGGAATGAGCAGTTCTTC
TRBV28,-,TRBJ1-5,TRBD1,CASSAGHRGGQPQHF,TGTGCCAGCAGCGCGGGACACAGGGGAGGTCAGCCCCAGCATTTT